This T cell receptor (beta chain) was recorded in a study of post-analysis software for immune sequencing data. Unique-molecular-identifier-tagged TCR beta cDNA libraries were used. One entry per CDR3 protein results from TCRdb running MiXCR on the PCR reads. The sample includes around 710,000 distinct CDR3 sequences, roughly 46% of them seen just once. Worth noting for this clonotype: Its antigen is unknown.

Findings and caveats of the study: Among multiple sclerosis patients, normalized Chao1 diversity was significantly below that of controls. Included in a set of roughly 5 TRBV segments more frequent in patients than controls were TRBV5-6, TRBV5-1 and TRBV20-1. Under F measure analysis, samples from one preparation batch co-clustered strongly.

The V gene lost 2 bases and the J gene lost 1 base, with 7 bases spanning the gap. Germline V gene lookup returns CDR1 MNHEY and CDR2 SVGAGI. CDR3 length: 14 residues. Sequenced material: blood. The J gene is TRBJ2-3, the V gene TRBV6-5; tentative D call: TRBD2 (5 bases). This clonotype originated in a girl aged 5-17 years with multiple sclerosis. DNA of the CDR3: TGTGCCAGCAGTTACGAGAGGGGCACAGATACGCAGTATTTT. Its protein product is CASSYERGTDTQYF.